One and the same sample provided the 27 T cell receptor beta chains below, sequenced in a study of blood T cells in healthy people across ages. The authors ran a second PCR of about 7 to 11 cycles using a sample-barcoded 5' primer and a J-beta primer mix. TCRdb passed the 5' RACE reads through MiXCR, listing each CDR3 protein once. Among 550,000 to 650,000 distinct CDR3 sequences, roughly a quarter were seen once, and the ten largest hold approximately 3.6%. The same data also contributed to another study, on T cells of mothers and their children.

Sequenced sample: blood. Receptors originate from a boy younger than 10 in good health.

This clonotype has a handful of counts. J is TRBJ2-5 and V is TRBV7-3, with D possibly being TRBD2 (7 bases). Germline-derived CDR1 and CDR2 are SGHTA and FQGTGA. CDR3 length: 15 amino acids. V was cut by 7 bases and J by 3 bases, with 18 bases left in between. This CDR3 is CASNLEGGSEETQYF. In DNA, the CDR3 is TGTGCCAGCAACCTCGAGGGGGGGTCGGAAGAGACCCAGTACTTC.

J is TRBJ1-2 and V is TRBV7-8; TRBD1 might be the D (6 bases). CDR1 is SGHVS, CDR2 FQNEAQ, per germline. CDR3 length: 15 amino acids. V was clipped by 5 bases and J by 1 base, with 14 bases between them. CDR3 residues: CASSPHPDSNYGYTF. The CDR3, as DNA: TGTGCCAGCAGCCCACACCCGGACAGTAACTATGGCTACACCTTC.

About this clonotype: One junction end disagrees with the germline gene, perhaps due to a read error. The gene calls are TRBV3-1 and TRBJ2-1, with D perhaps TRBD2 (6 bases). CDR1 and CDR2 (germline): LGHDT, YNNKEL (reference sequence). The CDR3 consists of 14 residues. The CDR3 loop reads CASSDNSGHNEQFF. CDR3 coding DNA: TGTGCCAGCAGCGACAATAGCGGTCACAACGAGCAGTTCTTC.

This clonotype was seen only a few times. The rearrangement uses TRBV5-5 and TRBJ2-7; 9 bases agree with TRBD1. This CDR3 contains 15 residues. The germline gives CDR1 SGHKS, CDR2 YYEKEE (reference sequence). J lost 3 bases, V lost 4 bases, and 8 bases had no gene match. The CDR3 bases are TGTGCCAGCAGCCCGAGGGACAGGGACAACTACGAGCAGTACTTC. This codes for CASSPRDRDNYEQYF. The full variable domain, in which reference TRBV5-5 and TRBJ2-7 provide the parts outside the CDR3, is DAGVTQSPTHLIKTRGQQVTLRCSPISGHKSVSWYQQVLGQGPQFIFQYYEKEERGRGNFPDRFSARQFPNYSSELNVNALLLGDSALYLCASSPRDRDNYEQYFGPGTRLTVT.

The rearrangement links TRBV6-5 to TRBJ2-3, with 9 bases aligning to TRBD2. The CDR3 contains 16 residues. The germline V gene has CDR1 MNHEY and CDR2 SVGAGI. With V trimmed by 2 bases and J by 2 bases, 5 bases remained unmatched. The CDR3 DNA sequence: TGTGCCAGCAGTTACGGCGGCGGGGGGGTCACAGATACGCAGTATTTT. Translating it yields CASSYGGGGVTDTQYF.

In this sample, this clonotype turned up a few times. The V call is TRBV10-3, the J call TRBJ2-7, with D possibly matching TRBD2 (6 bases). The CDR3 has 13 amino acids. Germline V gene lookup returns CDR1 ENHRY and CDR2 SYGVKD. The V end lost 2 bases, the J end lost 3 bases, and 8 bases lay between the germline ends. CDR3 protein: CAISEGDFYEQYF. CDR3 coding DNA: TGTGCCATCAGTGAGGGGGACTTCTACGAGCAGTACTTC.

This clonotype has more than one count but fewer than ten. This sequence joins TRBV19 and TRBJ1-6; D is perhaps TRBD1 (6 bases). Deletions cut 7 bases from V and 8 bases from J, with 12 bases between. The CDR3 extends over 13 amino acids. Germline lookup yields CDR1 LNHDA and CDR2 SQIVND (reference sequence). This CDR3 reads CASNTGLDSPLHF. The CDR3, as DNA: TGTGCCAGTAATACAGGGCTCGATTCACCCCTCCACTTT.

The chain is built from TRBV6-1 and TRBJ1-5; D remains unclear. The CDR3 totals 12 residues. Trimming stripped 6 bases from V and 8 bases from J, with 11 bases between. The germline V gene has CDR1 MNHNS and CDR2 SASEGT. Here the CDR3 reads CASSSPREPQHF. The CDR3, as DNA: TGTGCCAGCAGCTCCCCTAGGGAGCCCCAGCATTTT.

This clonotype was found a few times. This chain connects TRBV12-3 or TRBV12-4 to TRBJ2-1; 13 nucleotides line up with TRBD2. V was pared by 7 bases and J by 9 bases, with 9 bases of the junction left unmatched. This CDR3 spans 15 amino acids. CDR3 nucleotides: TGTGCCAGCACTTCAGGGACTAGCGGGACGGGTGAGCAGTTCTTC. Translated, it gives CASTSGTSGTGEQFF.

The J gene is TRBJ2-1, the V gene TRBV10-2; 13 positions match TRBD2. J lost 8 bases, V lost 5 bases, and 6 bases had no gene match. This CDR3 region has 15 residues. Germline-derived CDR1 and CDR2 are WSHSY and SAAADI. Here the CDR3 DNA reads TGCGCCAGCAGTAAGACTAGCGGGGGGCGGGATGAGCAGTTCTTC. Its translation is CASSKTSGGRDEQFF.

This clonotype was observed a few times. The rearrangement joins TRBV7-2 to TRBJ1-2, with D possibly matching TRBD1 (5 bases). Germline CDR1 and CDR2: SGHTA and FQGNSA. Trimming shortened V by 8 bases and J by 4 bases, and 11 bases separated the two germline ends. The CDR3 contains 12 residues. CDR3: CASGRQFYGYTF. Written as DNA, the CDR3 is TGTGCCAGCGGGAGACAGTTCTATGGCTACACCTTC.

As to this clonotype: One junction end disagrees with the germline gene, perhaps due to a read error. The chain carries TRBV10-3 and TRBJ1-2; D possibly corresponds to TRBD1 (5 bases). This CDR3 spans 16 amino acids. Per germline, CDR1 ENHRY and CDR2 SYGVKD. Here the CDR3 DNA reads TGTGCCATCAGTGAGTCGACTGGGCAGGGAGCCCAACAAGGAGAGTTC. Its protein product is CAISESTGQGAQQGEF.

This rearrangement joins TRBV9 to TRBJ1-5; D may be TRBD1 (5 bases). V shed 0 bases and J shed 4 bases, with 14 bases lying between them. The CDR3 runs to 16 residues. Germline V gene sequence: CDR1 SGDLS, CDR2 YYNGEE. CDR3 nucleotide sequence: TGTGCCAGCAGCGTAGCTCGGGGGACCCAAAATCAGCCCCAGCATTTT. Translated, it gives CASSVARGTQNQPQHF.

In this sample, this clonotype turned up once. The DNA for the CDR3 is TGTGCCAGCAGCCATCCACAGGCCTACAATGAGCAGTTCTTC. Translating it yields CASSHPQAYNEQFF. The rearrangement uses TRBV14 and TRBJ2-1; possibly TRBD1 for D (5 bases). The V and J ends lost 3 bases and 2 bases respectively, with 8 bases between them. This CDR3 spans 14 amino acids. Germline V CDR1 and CDR2: SGHDN, FVKESK.

This clonotype was recorded a few times. The chain joins TRBV25-1 to TRBJ1-4, with 12 bases matching TRBD1. Trimming removed 1 base from V and 5 bases from J; junction bases left unmatched: 2. The CDR3 has 16 residues. From germline, CDR1 is MGHDK and CDR2 SYGVNS. CDR3 sequence (DNA): TGTGCCAGCAGTGAATTGGGGACAGGGGGCAATGAAAAACTGTTTTTT. Translating it yields CASSELGTGGNEKLFF.

This clonotype occurred a few times. The rearrangement links TRBV10-3 to TRBJ2-2; D is ambiguous. This CDR3 is 15 amino acids long. V was trimmed by 7 bases and J by 1 base, leaving 13 bases between them. Per germline, CDR1 ENHRY and CDR2 SYGVKD. CDR3 DNA: TGTGCCATCAACAAGAGAGAGCAGAACACCGGGGAGCTGTTTTTT. It translates to CAINKREQNTGELFF.

With respect to this clonotype: A read error is possible here, since a much larger clone lies one base away. The gene calls are TRBV29-1 and TRBJ2-5; D gene ambiguous. In germline, CDR1 is SQVTM, CDR2 ANQGSEA. The CDR3 is 9 residues long. V dropped 8 bases and J dropped 5 bases, with 6 bases sitting between them. The CDR3 bases are TGCAGCTCAGGCGAGACCCAGTACTTC. Protein product: CSSGETQYF.

This clonotype was detected a few times. A read error may produce the germline difference seen at one junction end. The chain uses TRBV5-1 and TRBJ2-7; D might be TRBD2 (5 bases). This CDR3 is built from 14 residues. In germline, CDR1 is SGHRS, CDR2 YFSETQ. DNA of the CDR3: TGTGCCAGCAGCTTAGGCGGGTACTCCTACGAGCAGTACTTC. Protein product: CASSLGGYSYEQYF.

The chain joins TRBV6-5 to TRBJ2-5; D is possibly TRBD1 (6 bases). The J call may be incorrect, as the DNA end agrees better with TRBJ2-1. The CDR3 contains 14 residues. CDR1 is MNHEY, CDR2 SVGAGI, per germline. CDR3: CASRKQGWDNEQFF. CDR3 in DNA: TGTGCCAGCAGGAAACAGGGTTGGGACAATGAGCAGTTCTTC.

This clonotype has only a few counts. This chain joins TRBV7-9 and TRBJ2-5; 9 bases agree with TRBD2. The trim removed 7 bases at V and 3 bases at J, leaving 18 bases unmatched. The CDR3 length is 18 residues. CDR1 is SEHNR and CDR2 is FQNEAQ in the germline V gene (reference sequence). The CDR3 region is CASTKGGIRTSVKETQYF. DNA of the CDR3: TGTGCCAGCACCAAAGGGGGAATCCGGACTAGCGTTAAAGAGACCCAGTACTTC.

This clonotype occurred a few times. The rearrangement uses TRBV11-2 and TRBJ2-3; 10 bases match TRBD2. The CDR3 consists of 18 residues. Germline V lookup: CDR1 SGHAT, CDR2 FQNNGV. With V trimmed by 1 base and J by 1 base, 8 bases remained unmatched. The CDR3 here is CASSLALAGDVRTDTQYF. CDR3 in DNA: TGTGCCAGCAGCTTAGCGCTAGCGGGGGATGTGCGCACAGATACGCAGTATTTT.

This clonotype was seen ten or more times. Here the CDR3 DNA reads TGTGCCAGCTCAGCGACAGGGGGAACAGATACGCAGTATTTT. Protein: CASSATGGTDTQYF. J is TRBJ2-3 and V is TRBV18; the match to TRBD1 covers 9 bases. V was pared by 5 bases and J by 3 bases, with 3 bases of the junction left unmatched. This CDR3 has 14 residues. Germline lookup yields CDR1 KGHSH and CDR2 LQKENI.

This clonotype showed up just a few times. This chain joins TRBV20-1 and TRBJ2-3; 9 nucleotides align to TRBD1. The DNA end favors TRBJ1-5, so the J call may be wrong. The CDR3 is 13 residues long. Germline V gene sequence: CDR1 DFQATT, CDR2 SNEGSKA (reference sequence). The CDR3 DNA reads TGCAGTGCTATACAGGGGGCGGAGGATACGCAGCATTTT. Encoded protein: CSAIQGAEDTQHF.

For the CDR3, the DNA is TGTGCCAGCAGCCTCCCCGGTCAAGATACGCAGTATTTT. Translation: CASSLPGQDTQYF. This chain connects TRBV3-1 to TRBJ2-3; D is ambiguous. Germline assignment: CDR1 LGHDT and CDR2 YNNKEL (reference sequence). The CDR3 is 13 amino acids. The germline V and J ends were trimmed by 4 bases and 5 bases, with 10 bases remaining between them.

As to this clonotype: At one of its ends the junction is not consistent with the germline gene, which may arise from a read error. The rearrangement joins TRBV6-5 to TRBJ2-2, with D perhaps matching TRBD1 (6 bases). Looked up from germline, CDR1 is MNHEY and CDR2 is SVGAGI. The CDR3 consists of 15 residues. The CDR3 coding sequence is TGTGCCAGCAGACCCGGGACAATGAACACCGGCGAGCTGTTTTTT. It encodes CASRPGTMNTGELFF.

This clonotype was seen a handful of times. The chain uses TRBV3-1 and TRBJ1-1; 7 bases are shared with TRBD1. The CDR3 contains 13 residues. V was clipped by 8 bases and J by 6 bases; unmatched bases: 9. The V gene's germline CDR1 is LGHDT and CDR2 YNNKEL (reference sequence). DNA of the CDR3: TGTGCCAGCCTAGGGGGCCGGGGCGCTGAAGCTTTCTTT. Translating gives CASLGGRGAEAFF.

This chain links TRBV25-1 with TRBJ2-3, with 7 bases identical to TRBD1. Germline CDR1 reads MGHDK; CDR2 reads SYGVNS. The CDR3 contains 16 residues. J gave up 0 bases and V 5 bases, and 8 bases lay outside the gene matches. The CDR3 DNA reads as TGTGCCAGCAGTATATACAGGGGACCTAGCACAGATACGCAGTATTTT. It translates to CASSIYRGPSTDTQYF.